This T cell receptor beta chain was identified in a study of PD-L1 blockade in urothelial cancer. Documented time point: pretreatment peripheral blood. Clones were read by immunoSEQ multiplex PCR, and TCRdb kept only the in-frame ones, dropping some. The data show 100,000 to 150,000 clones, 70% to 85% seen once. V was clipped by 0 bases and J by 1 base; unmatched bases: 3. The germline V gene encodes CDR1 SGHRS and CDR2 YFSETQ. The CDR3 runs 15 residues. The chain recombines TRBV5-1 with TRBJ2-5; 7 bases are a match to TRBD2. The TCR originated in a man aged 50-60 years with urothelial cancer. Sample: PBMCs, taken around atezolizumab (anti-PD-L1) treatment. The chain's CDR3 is CASSLGDYPQETQYF. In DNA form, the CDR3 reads TGCGCCAGCAGCTTGGGGGACTACCCCCAAGAGACCCAGTACTTC.